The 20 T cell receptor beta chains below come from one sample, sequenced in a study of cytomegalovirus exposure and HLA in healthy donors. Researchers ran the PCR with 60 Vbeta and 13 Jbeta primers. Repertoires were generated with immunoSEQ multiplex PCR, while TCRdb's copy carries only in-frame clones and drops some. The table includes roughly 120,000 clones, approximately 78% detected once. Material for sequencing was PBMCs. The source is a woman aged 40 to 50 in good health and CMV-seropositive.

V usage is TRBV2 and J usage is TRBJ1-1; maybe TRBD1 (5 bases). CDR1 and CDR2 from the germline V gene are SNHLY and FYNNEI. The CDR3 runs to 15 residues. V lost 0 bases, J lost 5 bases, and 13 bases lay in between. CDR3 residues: CASSEAGRGGTEAFF. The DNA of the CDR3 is TGTGCCAGCAGTGAAGCGGGGAGGGGTGGGACTGAAGCTTTCTTT. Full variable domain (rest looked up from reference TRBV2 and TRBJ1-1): EPEVTQTPSHQVTQMGQEVILRCVPISNHLYFYWYRQILGQKVEFLVSFYNNEISEKSEIFDDQFSVERPDGSNFTLKIRSTKLEDSAMYFCASSEAGRGGTEAFFGQGTRLTVV.

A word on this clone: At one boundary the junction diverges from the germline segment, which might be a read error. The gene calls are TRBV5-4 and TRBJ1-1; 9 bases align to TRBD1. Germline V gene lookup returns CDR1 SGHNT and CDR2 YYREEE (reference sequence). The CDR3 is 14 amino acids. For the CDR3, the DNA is TGTGCCAGCAGGTTGGGACAGGGGAACACTGAAGCTTTCTTT. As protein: CASRLGQGNTEAFF. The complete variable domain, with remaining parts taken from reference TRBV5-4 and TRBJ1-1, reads ETGVTQSPTHLIKTRGQQVTLRCSSQSGHNTVSWYQQALGQGPQFIFQYYREEENGRGNFPPRFSGLQFPNYSSELNVNALELDDSALYLCASRLGQGNTEAFFGQGTRLTVV.

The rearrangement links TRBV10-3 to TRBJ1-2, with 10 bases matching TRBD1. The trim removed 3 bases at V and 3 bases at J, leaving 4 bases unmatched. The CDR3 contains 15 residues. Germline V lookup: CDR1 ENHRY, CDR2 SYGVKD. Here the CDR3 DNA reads TGTGCCATCAGTGATGGGGGACAGGGGTACTATGGCTACACCTTC. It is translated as CAISDGGQGYYGYTF.

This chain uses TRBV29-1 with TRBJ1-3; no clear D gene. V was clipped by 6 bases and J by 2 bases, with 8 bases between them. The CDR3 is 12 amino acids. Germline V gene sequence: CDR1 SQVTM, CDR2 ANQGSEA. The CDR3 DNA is TGCAGCGTCTACAGTACTGGAAACACCATATATTTT. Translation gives CSVYSTGNTIYF.

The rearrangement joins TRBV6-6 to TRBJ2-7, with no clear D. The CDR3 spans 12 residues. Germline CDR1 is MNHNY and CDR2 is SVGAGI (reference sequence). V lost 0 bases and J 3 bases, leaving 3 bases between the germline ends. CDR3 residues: CASSYSYYEQYF. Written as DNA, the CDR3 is TGTGCCAGCAGTTACTCGTACTACGAGCAGTACTTC.

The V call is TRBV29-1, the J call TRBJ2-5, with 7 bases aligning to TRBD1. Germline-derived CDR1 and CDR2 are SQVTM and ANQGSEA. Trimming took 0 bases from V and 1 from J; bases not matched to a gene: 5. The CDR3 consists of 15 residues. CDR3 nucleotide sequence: TGCAGCGTTGAAGATAGGGACAGCCTCCAAGAGACCCAGTACTTC. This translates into CSVEDRDSLQETQYF.

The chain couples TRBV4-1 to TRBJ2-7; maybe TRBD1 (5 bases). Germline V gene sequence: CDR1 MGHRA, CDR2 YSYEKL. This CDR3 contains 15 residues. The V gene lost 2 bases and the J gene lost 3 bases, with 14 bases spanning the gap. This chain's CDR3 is CASSQLDTGVYEQYF. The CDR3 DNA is TGCGCCAGCAGCCAATTGGACACGGGTGTCTACGAGCAGTACTTC.

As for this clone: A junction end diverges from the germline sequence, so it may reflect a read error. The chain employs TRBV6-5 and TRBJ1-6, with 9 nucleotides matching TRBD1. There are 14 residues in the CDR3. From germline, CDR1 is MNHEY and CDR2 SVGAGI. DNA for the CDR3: TGTGCCAGCGGTTACAGGGGGCATGATTCACCCCTCCACTTT. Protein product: CASGYRGHDSPLHF.

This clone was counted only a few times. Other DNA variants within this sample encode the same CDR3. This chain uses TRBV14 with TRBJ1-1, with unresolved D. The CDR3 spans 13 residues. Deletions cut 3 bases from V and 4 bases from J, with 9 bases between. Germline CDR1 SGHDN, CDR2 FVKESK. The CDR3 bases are TGTGCCAGCAGCCAGTCGAGAGGCACTGAAGCTTTCTTT. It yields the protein CASSQSRGTEAFF.

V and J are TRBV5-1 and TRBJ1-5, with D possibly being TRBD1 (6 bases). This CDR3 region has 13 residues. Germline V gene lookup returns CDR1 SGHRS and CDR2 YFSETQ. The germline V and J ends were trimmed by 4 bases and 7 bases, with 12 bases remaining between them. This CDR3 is CASSGGSGQPQHF. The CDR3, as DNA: TGCGCCAGCAGCGGGGGCTCGGGGCAGCCCCAGCATTTT. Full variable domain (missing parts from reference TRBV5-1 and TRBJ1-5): KAGVTQTPRYLIKTRGQQVTLSCSPISGHRSVSWYQQTPGQGLQFLFEYFSETQRNKGNFPGRFSGRQFSNSRSEMNVSTLELGDSALYLCASSGGSGQPQHFGDGTRLSIL.

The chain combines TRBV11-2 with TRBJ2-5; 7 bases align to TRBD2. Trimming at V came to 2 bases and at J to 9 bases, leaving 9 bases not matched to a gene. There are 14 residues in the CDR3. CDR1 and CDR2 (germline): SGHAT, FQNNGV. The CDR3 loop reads CASSLLPGGEAQYF. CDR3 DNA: TGTGCCAGCAGCTTACTTCCGGGAGGTGAGGCCCAGTACTTC.

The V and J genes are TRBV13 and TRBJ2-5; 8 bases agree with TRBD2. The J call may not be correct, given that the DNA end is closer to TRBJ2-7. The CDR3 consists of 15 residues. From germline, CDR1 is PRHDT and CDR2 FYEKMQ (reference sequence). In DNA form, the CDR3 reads TGTGCCAGCAGCCGGAGCGGGGGCAGCTCCTACGAGCAGTACTTC. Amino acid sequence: CASSRSGGSSYEQYF.

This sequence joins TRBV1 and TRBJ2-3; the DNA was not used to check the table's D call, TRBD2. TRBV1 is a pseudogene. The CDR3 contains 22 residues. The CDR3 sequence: CTSSQAKLAGGTHSPSTDTQYF. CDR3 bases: TGCACCAGCAGCCAAGCAAAACTAGCGGGGGGCACCCATAGTCCTAGCACAGATACGCAGTATTTT.

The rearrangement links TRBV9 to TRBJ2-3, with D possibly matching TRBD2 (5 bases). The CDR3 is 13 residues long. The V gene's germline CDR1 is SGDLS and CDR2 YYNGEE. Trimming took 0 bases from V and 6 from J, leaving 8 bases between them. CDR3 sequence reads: CASSVDSDDTQYF. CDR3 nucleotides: TGTGCCAGCAGCGTAGATAGCGATGATACGCAGTATTTT.

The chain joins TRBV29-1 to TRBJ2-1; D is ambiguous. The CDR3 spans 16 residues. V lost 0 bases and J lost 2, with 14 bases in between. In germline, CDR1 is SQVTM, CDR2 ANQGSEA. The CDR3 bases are TGCAGCGTTGAAGATCCCGCCCGAGCGCCCTACAATGAGCAGTTCTTC. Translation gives CSVEDPARAPYNEQFF.

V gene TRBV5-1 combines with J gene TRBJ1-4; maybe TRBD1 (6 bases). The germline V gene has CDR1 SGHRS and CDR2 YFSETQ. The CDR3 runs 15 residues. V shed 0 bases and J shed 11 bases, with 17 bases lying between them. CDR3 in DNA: TGCGCCAGCAGCTTGGACTTGACCCCTGGGGGCAAACTGTTTTTT. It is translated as CASSLDLTPGGKLFF.

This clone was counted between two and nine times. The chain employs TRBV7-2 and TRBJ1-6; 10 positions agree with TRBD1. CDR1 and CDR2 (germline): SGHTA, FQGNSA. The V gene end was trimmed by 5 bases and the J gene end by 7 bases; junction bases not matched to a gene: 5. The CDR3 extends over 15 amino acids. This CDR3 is CASSARTGGNSPLHF. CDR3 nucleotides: TGTGCCAGCAGCGCCCGGACAGGGGGGAATTCACCCCTCCACTTT.

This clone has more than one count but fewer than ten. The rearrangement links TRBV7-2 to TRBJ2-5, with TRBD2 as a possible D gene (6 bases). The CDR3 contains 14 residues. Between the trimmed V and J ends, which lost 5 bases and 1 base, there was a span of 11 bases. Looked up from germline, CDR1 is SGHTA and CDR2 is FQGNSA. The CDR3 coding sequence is TGTGCCAGCAGCCTTAGCGGTACCCAAGAGACCCAGTACTTC. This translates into CASSLSGTQETQYF. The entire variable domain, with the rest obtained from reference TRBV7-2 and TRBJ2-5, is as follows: GAGVSQSPSNKVTEKGKDVELRCDPISGHTALYWYRQSLGQGLEFLIYFQGNSAPDKSGLPSDRFSAERTGGSVSTLTIQRTQQEDSAVYLCASSLSGTQETQYFGPGTRLLVL.

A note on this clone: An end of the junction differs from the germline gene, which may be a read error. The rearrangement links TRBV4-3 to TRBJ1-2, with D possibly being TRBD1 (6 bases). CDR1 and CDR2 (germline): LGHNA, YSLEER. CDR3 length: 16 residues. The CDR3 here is CASSQGLDRVNYGYIF. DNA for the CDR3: TGCGCCAGCAGCCAAGGCCTGGACAGAGTTAACTATGGCTACATCTTC.

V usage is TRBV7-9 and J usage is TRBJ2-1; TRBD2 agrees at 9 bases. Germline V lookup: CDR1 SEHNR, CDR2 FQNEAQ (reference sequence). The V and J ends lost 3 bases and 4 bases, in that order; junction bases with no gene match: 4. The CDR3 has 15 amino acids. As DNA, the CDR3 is TGTGCCAGCAGCTTCTTAGCGGGGGTATACAATGAGCAGTTCTTC. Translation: CASSFLAGVYNEQFF.